These T cell receptor beta chains were read from a single sample in a study of spatial heterogeneity in lung cancer. TCRdb re-analysed the 5' RACE reads in MiXCR, keeping a single row per CDR3 protein. The sample yields 95,000 to 130,000 distinct CDR3 sequences, roughly an eighth seen once. Source: PBMCs, taken at follow-up. Receptors were obtained from a male donor with early-stage non-small cell lung cancer. Each CDR3 is given with its conserved first and last residue. A D gene is named only where the DNA matches it firmly. The listing skips clone size in some rows; elsewhere it reads once, few, many or a size class.

j_call: TRBJ2-3; d_call: NA; v_call: TRBV20-1; clone_size: many; cdr3_nt: TGCAGTGCTAGGGCCGGGTCTTCTAGCACAGATACGCAGTATTTT; cdr3_aa: CSARAGSSSTDTQYF
j_call: TRBJ2-7; d_call: TRBD1; v_call: TRBV18; clone_size: few; cdr3_nt: TGTGCCAGCTCAAGAACCGACAGGGGGCTCGACGAGCAGTACTTC; cdr3_aa: CASSRTDRGLDEQYF
j_call: TRBJ1-5; d_call: NA; v_call: TRBV4-1; clone_size: many; cdr3_nt: TGCGCCAGCAGCCGAGGATGGAATCAGCCCCAGCATTTT; cdr3_aa: CASSRGWNQPQHF
j_call: TRBJ1-6; d_call: NA; v_call: TRBV9; clone_size: few; cdr3_nt: TGTGCCAGCAGCTTCCGGGACACCTTATATAATTCACCCCTCCACTTT; cdr3_aa: CASSFRDTLYNSPLHF
j_call: TRBJ1-1; d_call: NA; v_call: TRBV27; clone_size: NA; cdr3_nt: TGTGCCAGCAGTCCTGCGGGACTTACGAACACTGAAGCTTTCTTT; cdr3_aa: CASSPAGLTNTEAFF
j_call: TRBJ2-2; d_call: NA; v_call: TRBV9; clone_size: few; cdr3_nt: TGTGCCAGCAGCTCCCTTGTGGCCGGGGAGCTGTTTTTT; cdr3_aa: CASSSLVAGELFF
j_call: TRBJ1-6; d_call: NA; v_call: TRBV7-2; clone_size: many; cdr3_nt: TGTGCCAGCAGCAGCAATTCACCCCTCCACTTT; cdr3_aa: CASSSNSPLHF
j_call: TRBJ2-4; d_call: TRBD1; v_call: TRBV7-9; clone_size: NA; cdr3_nt: TGTGCCAGCGGTCAGGGGGCGGGAGCCAAAAACATTCAGTACTTC; cdr3_aa: CASGQGAGAKNIQYF
j_call: TRBJ2-1; d_call: TRBD1; v_call: TRBV28; clone_size: NA; cdr3_nt: TGTGCCAGCAGTCAAGGGACAGGGACCTGGATCTTC; cdr3_aa: CASSQGTGTWIF
j_call: TRBJ1-3; d_call: TRBD1; v_call: TRBV6-5; clone_size: NA; cdr3_nt: TGTGCCAGCAGGGGACAGGGACTCGGAAACACCATATATTTT; cdr3_aa: CASRGQGLGNTIYF
j_call: TRBJ1-2; d_call: NA; v_call: TRBV29-1; clone_size: few; cdr3_nt: TGCAGCGTTCGCACACAGAACTATGGCTACACCTTC; cdr3_aa: CSVRTQNYGYTF
j_call: TRBJ1-6; d_call: NA; v_call: TRBV20-1; clone_size: NA; cdr3_nt: TGCAGTGCTATAGTGGACAGCAATTCACCCCTCCACTTT; cdr3_aa: CSAIVDSNSPLHF
j_call: TRBJ1-2; d_call: NA; v_call: TRBV7-9; clone_size: once; cdr3_nt: TGTGCCAGCAGCTTAGCGGGGACGGGTGCTAACTATGGCTACACCTTC; cdr3_aa: CASSLAGTGANYGYTF
j_call: TRBJ2-5; d_call: NA; v_call: TRBV20-1; clone_size: few; cdr3_nt: TGCAGTGCTCCAAGGTTCGGGGAGCGAGAGACCCAGTACTTC; cdr3_aa: CSAPRFGERETQYF
j_call: TRBJ2-1; d_call: TRBD1; v_call: TRBV6-5; clone_size: NA; cdr3_nt: TGTGCCAGCAGTTTAGACAGGGACTCCTACAATGAGCAGTTCTTC; cdr3_aa: CASSLDRDSYNEQFF
j_call: TRBJ1-2; d_call: NA; v_call: TRBV3-1; clone_size: many; cdr3_nt: TGTGCCAGCAGCCAAAGGGTGGCTAACTATGGCTACACCTTC; cdr3_aa: CASSQRVANYGYTF
j_call: TRBJ2-5; d_call: NA; v_call: TRBV4-1; clone_size: many; cdr3_nt: TGCGCCAGCAGCCAAGAGTTACCTGGGACCCAGTACTTC; cdr3_aa: CASSQELPGTQYF
j_call: TRBJ1-2; d_call: NA; v_call: TRBV20-1; clone_size: NA; cdr3_nt: TGCAGTGCTAGAGAGTCGGTGGGCCTCTATGGCTACACCTTC; cdr3_aa: CSARESVGLYGYTF
j_call: TRBJ2-2; d_call: NA; v_call: TRBV20-1; clone_size: NA; cdr3_nt: TGCAGTGCTTTGGTTCGTGCGAACACCGGGGAGCTGTTTTTT; cdr3_aa: CSALVRANTGELFF
j_call: TRBJ2-3; d_call: TRBD2; v_call: TRBV20-1; clone_size: NA; cdr3_nt: TGCAGTGCTAACCATCGACTAGCGTCGACAGATACGCAGTATTTT; cdr3_aa: CSANHRLASTDTQYF
j_call: TRBJ1-4; d_call: TRBD1; v_call: TRBV2; clone_size: few; cdr3_nt: TGTGCCAGCAGTTCCGGGACAGGGGGTGGTGAAAAACTGTTTTTT; cdr3_aa: CASSSGTGGGEKLFF
j_call: TRBJ1-6; d_call: NA; v_call: TRBV12-3/TRBV12-4; clone_size: NA; cdr3_nt: TGTGCCAGCAGCTTAAGACAGAGTAATTCACCCCTCCACTTT; cdr3_aa: CASSLRQSNSPLHF
j_call: TRBJ1-3; d_call: NA; v_call: TRBV12-3/TRBV12-4; clone_size: NA; cdr3_nt: TGTGCCAGCAGGCGTCCCTCTGGAAACACCATATATTTT; cdr3_aa: CASRRPSGNTIYF
j_call: TRBJ2-1; d_call: NA; v_call: TRBV7-9; clone_size: few; cdr3_nt: TGTGCCAGCAGCTTCCAGGGTGTAAAGTTCTTC; cdr3_aa: CASSFQGVKFF
j_call: TRBJ1-5; d_call: NA; v_call: TRBV6-2/TRBV6-3; clone_size: NA; cdr3_nt: TGTGCCAGCAGTTACTCGAGGGGGGGAACTTATAGCAATCAGCCCCAGCATTTT; cdr3_aa: CASSYSRGGTYSNQPQHF
j_call: TRBJ1-2; d_call: TRBD1; v_call: TRBV2; clone_size: few; cdr3_nt: TGTGCCAGCAGGGGACAGGGGGCATTCGGCTACACCTTC; cdr3_aa: CASRGQGAFGYTF
j_call: TRBJ2-7; d_call: TRBD1; v_call: TRBV28; clone_size: few; cdr3_nt: TGTGCCAGCAGTTTATGGGCATCGGGACAGAACTACGAGCAGTACTTC; cdr3_aa: CASSLWASGQNYEQYF
j_call: TRBJ2-1; d_call: TRBD1; v_call: TRBV5-1; clone_size: NA; cdr3_nt: TGCGCCAGCGGACAGGCCACCTACAATGAGCAATTCTTC; cdr3_aa: CASGQATYNEQFF
j_call: TRBJ2-3; d_call: TRBD2; v_call: TRBV3-1; clone_size: NA; cdr3_nt: TGTGCCAGCAGCCAAGAACCTAGCGGGGGGCGCACAGATACGCAGTATTTT; cdr3_aa: CASSQEPSGGRTDTQYF
j_call: TRBJ2-5; d_call: NA; v_call: TRBV7-8; clone_size: NA; cdr3_nt: TGTGCCAGCGGATTGGGCGGGGCCCTCCAAGAGACCCAGTACTTC; cdr3_aa: CASGLGGALQETQYF
j_call: TRBJ1-3; d_call: NA; v_call: TRBV18; clone_size: many; cdr3_nt: TGTGCCAGCTCACAATCAGGGATCCCTGGAAACACCATATATTTT; cdr3_aa: CASSQSGIPGNTIYF
j_call: TRBJ1-5; d_call: NA; v_call: TRBV2; clone_size: few; cdr3_nt: TGTGCCAGCAGCGCCATGGATGAGAATCAGCCCCAGCATTTT; cdr3_aa: CASSAMDENQPQHF
j_call: TRBJ2-7; d_call: NA; v_call: TRBV20-1; clone_size: few; cdr3_nt: TGCAGTGCCCTGGGTATCGATAGCCCCTACGAGCAGTACTTC; cdr3_aa: CSALGIDSPYEQYF
j_call: TRBJ2-2; d_call: NA; v_call: TRBV24-1; clone_size: NA; cdr3_nt: TGTGCCACCAGCAACCCGGGACCTTCCACCGGGGAGCTGTTTTTT; cdr3_aa: CATSNPGPSTGELFF
j_call: TRBJ2-3; d_call: TRBD1; v_call: TRBV15; clone_size: NA; cdr3_nt: TGTGCCACCAGCAGACAGGGGGACCTCACAGATACGCAGTATTTT; cdr3_aa: CATSRQGDLTDTQYF
j_call: TRBJ2-3; d_call: NA; v_call: TRBV11-2; clone_size: few; cdr3_nt: TGTGCCAGCAGCTTTATTCACATCACAGATACGCAGTATTTT; cdr3_aa: CASSFIHITDTQYF
j_call: TRBJ1-5; d_call: NA; v_call: TRBV5-1; clone_size: many; cdr3_nt: TGCGCCAGCAGCGAGGGACCGGGCAATCAGCCCCAGCATTTT; cdr3_aa: CASSEGPGNQPQHF
j_call: TRBJ1-2; d_call: NA; v_call: TRBV3-1; clone_size: many; cdr3_nt: TGTGCCAGCAGCCAAGCCTCTGGCTACACCTTC; cdr3_aa: CASSQASGYTF
j_call: TRBJ1-3; d_call: NA; v_call: TRBV2; clone_size: few; cdr3_nt: TGTGCCAGCTGTGGGACGTCTGGAAACACCATATATTTT; cdr3_aa: CASCGTSGNTIYF
j_call: TRBJ1-1; d_call: NA; v_call: TRBV29-1; clone_size: few; cdr3_nt: TGCAGCGTTACCGGGACAATGAACACTGAAGCTTTCTTT; cdr3_aa: CSVTGTMNTEAFF
j_call: TRBJ2-5; d_call: NA; v_call: TRBV18; clone_size: once; cdr3_nt: TGTGCCAGCTCACCCGATTTGATTCAAGAGACCCAGTACTTC; cdr3_aa: CASSPDLIQETQYF
j_call: TRBJ2-2; d_call: TRBD2; v_call: TRBV9; clone_size: few; cdr3_nt: TGTGCCAGCAGCGAGAGGACTAGCGGGGCCGATAACACCGGGGAGCTGTTTTTT; cdr3_aa: CASSERTSGADNTGELFF
j_call: TRBJ1-2; d_call: TRBD1; v_call: TRBV28; clone_size: NA; cdr3_nt: TGTGCCGAGTCCCGGGACAGCTATGGCTACACCTTC; cdr3_aa: CAESRDSYGYTF
j_call: TRBJ1-5; d_call: TRBD1; v_call: TRBV20-1; clone_size: many; cdr3_nt: TGCAGTGCTACAGGGGGCGATCAGCCCCAGCATTTT; cdr3_aa: CSATGGDQPQHF
j_call: TRBJ1-1; d_call: NA; v_call: TRBV6-6; clone_size: few; cdr3_nt: TGTGCCAGCAGGACTATGGAGAACACTGAAGCTTTCTTT; cdr3_aa: CASRTMENTEAFF
j_call: TRBJ2-6; d_call: NA; v_call: TRBV3-1; clone_size: few; cdr3_nt: TGTGCCAGCAGCCAATGGAGAGAGCGGTTCAGCTCTGGGGCCAACGTCCTGACTTTC; cdr3_aa: CASSQWRERFSSGANVLTF
j_call: TRBJ2-7; d_call: NA; v_call: TRBV20-1; clone_size: few; cdr3_nt: TGCAGTGGAGGACAGCGTCTTGGGCAGTACTTC; cdr3_aa: CSGGQRLGQYF
j_call: TRBJ2-7; d_call: TRBD1; v_call: TRBV27; clone_size: few; cdr3_nt: TGTGCCAGCACCGAGGGCCCCGACAGGGTCCACGAGCAGTACTTC; cdr3_aa: CASTEGPDRVHEQYF
j_call: TRBJ1-5; d_call: NA; v_call: TRBV6-5; clone_size: few; cdr3_nt: TGTGCCAGCAGCCTAAGTCACACCGGCAATCAGCCCCAGCATTTT; cdr3_aa: CASSLSHTGNQPQHF